This T cell receptor beta chain was recorded in a study of blood T cell repertoires in COVID-19. Study information: The United States, Italy and Spain supplied acute and convalescent COVID-19 samples. Sources were T cells, B-cell-depleted T cells, or PBMCs; the material itself was cDNA or gDNA.

Methods used by the authors: Nucleated cell number was recorded as an estimate derived from reference gene primer amplification. Profiling relied on immunoSEQ multiplex PCR, and the TCRdb table lists in-frame clones only, not all of them. For V, J and clone size, that table is used; D and trimming come from the DNA. The sample consists of some 170,000 clones, roughly 87% of them appearing once. CDR3 length equals 13 residues. Trimming took 4 bases from V and 6 from J, leaving 12 bases between them. Germline loops: CDR1 SNHLY, CDR2 FYNNEI. The rearrangement links TRBV2 to TRBJ1-2, with unresolved D. The TCR sequence derives from a woman between 50 and 59 years old with acute or convalescent COVID-19. Sequenced sample: peripheral blood. The CDR3 DNA reads as TGTGCCAGCAGTGCAGAGGAGGTGGATGGCTACACCTTC. Encoded protein: CASSAEEVDGYTF.